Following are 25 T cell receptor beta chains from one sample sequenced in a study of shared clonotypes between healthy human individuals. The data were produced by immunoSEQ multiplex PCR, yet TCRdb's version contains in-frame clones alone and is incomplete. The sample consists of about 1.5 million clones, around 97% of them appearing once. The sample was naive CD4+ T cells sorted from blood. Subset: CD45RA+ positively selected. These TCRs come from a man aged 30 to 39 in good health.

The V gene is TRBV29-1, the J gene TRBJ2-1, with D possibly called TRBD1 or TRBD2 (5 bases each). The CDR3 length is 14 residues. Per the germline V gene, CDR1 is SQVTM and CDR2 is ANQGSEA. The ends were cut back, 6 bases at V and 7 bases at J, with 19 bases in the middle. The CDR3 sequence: CSVGVFLAENEQFF. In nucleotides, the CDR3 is TGCAGCGTGGGGGTCTTCCTGGCGGAGAATGAGCAGTTCTTC.

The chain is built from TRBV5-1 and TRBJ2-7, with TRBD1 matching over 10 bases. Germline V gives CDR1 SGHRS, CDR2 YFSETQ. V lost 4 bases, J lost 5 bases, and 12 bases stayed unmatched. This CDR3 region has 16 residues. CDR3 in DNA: TGCGCCAGCAGCCTGAGTGGGCGACAGGGGGCTCACGAGCAGTACTTC. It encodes CASSLSGRQGAHEQYF.

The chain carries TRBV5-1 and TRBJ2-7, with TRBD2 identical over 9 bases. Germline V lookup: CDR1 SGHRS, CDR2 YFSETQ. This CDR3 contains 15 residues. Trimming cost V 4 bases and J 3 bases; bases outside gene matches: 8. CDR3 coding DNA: TGCGCCAGCAGCCCGGGACTAGCTCGAGTCTACGAGCAGTACTTC. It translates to CASSPGLARVYEQYF.

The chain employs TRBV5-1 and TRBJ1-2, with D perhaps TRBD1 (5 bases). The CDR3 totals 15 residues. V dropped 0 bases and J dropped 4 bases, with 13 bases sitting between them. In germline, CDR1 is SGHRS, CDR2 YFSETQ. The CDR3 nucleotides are TGCGCCAGCAGCTTGGGAGGGGATGGAATCTATGGCTACACCTTC. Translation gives CASSLGGDGIYGYTF.

CDR3 protein: CSVAGRVRETQYF. CDR3 DNA sequence: TGCAGCGTTGCGGGTAGGGTCCGGGAGACCCAGTACTTC. The chain has TRBV29-1 and TRBJ2-5; D is unresolved. Trimming pared 4 bases from V and 5 bases from J, leaving 14 bases between. The germline CDR1 and CDR2 sequences are SQVTM and ANQGSEA. The CDR3 runs to 13 residues.

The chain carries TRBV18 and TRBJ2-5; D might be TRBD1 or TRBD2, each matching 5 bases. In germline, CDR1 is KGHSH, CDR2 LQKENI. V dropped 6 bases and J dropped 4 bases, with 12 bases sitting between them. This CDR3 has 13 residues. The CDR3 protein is CASSDGTLETQYF. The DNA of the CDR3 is TGTGCCAGCTCCGACGGGACGTTAGAGACCCAGTACTTC.

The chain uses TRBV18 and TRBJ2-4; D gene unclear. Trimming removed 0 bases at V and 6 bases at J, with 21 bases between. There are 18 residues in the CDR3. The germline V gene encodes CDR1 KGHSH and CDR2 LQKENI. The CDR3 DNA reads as TGTGCCAGCTCACCACCCAGAGCCTCAGACCCGAGCCTAAACATTCAGTACTTC. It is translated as CASSPPRASDPSLNIQYF.

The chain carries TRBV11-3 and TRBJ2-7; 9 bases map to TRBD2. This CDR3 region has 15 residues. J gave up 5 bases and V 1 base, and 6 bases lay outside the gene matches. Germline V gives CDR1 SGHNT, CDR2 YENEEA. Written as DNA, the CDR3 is TGTGCCAGCAGCTTAGCCGGGACTAGCCTCCACGAGCAGTACTTC. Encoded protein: CASSLAGTSLHEQYF.

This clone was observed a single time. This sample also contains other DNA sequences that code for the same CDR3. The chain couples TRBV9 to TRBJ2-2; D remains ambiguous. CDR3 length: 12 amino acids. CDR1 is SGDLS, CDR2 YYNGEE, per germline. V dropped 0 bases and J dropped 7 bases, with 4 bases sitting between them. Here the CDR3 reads CASSVAVGELFF. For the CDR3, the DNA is TGTGCCAGCAGCGTAGCAGTCGGGGAGCTGTTTTTT.

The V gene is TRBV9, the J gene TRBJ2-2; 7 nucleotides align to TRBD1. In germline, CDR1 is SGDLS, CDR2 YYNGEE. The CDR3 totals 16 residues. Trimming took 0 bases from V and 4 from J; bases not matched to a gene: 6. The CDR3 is CASSVGLGGGTGELFF. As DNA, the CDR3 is TGTGCCAGCAGCGTAGGGTTAGGGGGCGGCACCGGGGAGCTGTTTTTT.

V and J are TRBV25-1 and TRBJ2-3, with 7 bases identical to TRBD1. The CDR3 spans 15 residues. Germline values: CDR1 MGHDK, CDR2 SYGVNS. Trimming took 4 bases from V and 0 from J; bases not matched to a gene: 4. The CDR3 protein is CASSVVDRSTDTQYF. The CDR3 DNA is TGTGCCAGCAGTGTTGTGGACAGGAGCACAGATACGCAGTATTTT.

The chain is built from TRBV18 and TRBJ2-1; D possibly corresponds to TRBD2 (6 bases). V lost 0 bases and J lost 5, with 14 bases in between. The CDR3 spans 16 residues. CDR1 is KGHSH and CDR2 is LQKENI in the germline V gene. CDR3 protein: CASSPPGAGPHNEQFF. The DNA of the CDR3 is TGTGCCAGCTCACCACCGGGCGCGGGACCTCACAATGAGCAGTTCTTC.

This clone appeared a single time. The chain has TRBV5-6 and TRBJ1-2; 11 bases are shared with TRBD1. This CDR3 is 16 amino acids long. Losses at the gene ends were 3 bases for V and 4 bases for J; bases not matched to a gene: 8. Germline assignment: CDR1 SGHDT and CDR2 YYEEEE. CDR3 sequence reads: CASSSGDRGIGYGYTF. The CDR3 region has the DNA TGTGCCAGCAGCTCGGGGGACAGGGGGATTGGCTATGGCTACACCTTC. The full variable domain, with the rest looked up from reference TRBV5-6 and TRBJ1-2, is DAGVTQSPTHLIKTRGQQVTLRCSPKSGHDTVSWYQQALGQGPQFIFQYYEEEERQRGNFPDRFSGHQFPNYSSELNVNALLLGDSALYLCASSSGDRGIGYGYTFGSGTRLTVV.

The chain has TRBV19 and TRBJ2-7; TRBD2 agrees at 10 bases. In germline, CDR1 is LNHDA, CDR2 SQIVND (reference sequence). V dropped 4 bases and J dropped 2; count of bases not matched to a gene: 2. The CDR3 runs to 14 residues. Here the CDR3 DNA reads TGTGCCAGTAGTACTAGCGGGAGTACCTACGAGCAGTACTTC. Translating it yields CASSTSGSTYEQYF.

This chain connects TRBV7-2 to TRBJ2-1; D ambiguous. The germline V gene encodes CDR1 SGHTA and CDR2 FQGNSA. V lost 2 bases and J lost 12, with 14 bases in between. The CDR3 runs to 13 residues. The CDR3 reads CASSLWLRSGQFF. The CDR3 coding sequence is TGTGCCAGCAGCTTATGGTTAAGGTCCGGGCAGTTCTTC.

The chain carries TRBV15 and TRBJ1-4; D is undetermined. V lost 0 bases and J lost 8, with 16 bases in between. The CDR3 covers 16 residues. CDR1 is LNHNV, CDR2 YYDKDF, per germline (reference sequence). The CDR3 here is CATSRDPASNGEKLFF. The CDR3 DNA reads TGTGCCACCAGCAGAGATCCTGCCTCAAACGGCGAAAAACTGTTTTTT. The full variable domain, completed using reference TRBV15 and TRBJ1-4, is DAMVIQNPRYQVTQFGKPVTLSCSQTLNHNVMYWYQQKSSQAPKLLFHYYDKDFNNEADTPDNFQSRRPNTSFCFLDIRSPGLGDTAMYLCATSRDPASNGEKLFFGSGTQLSVL.

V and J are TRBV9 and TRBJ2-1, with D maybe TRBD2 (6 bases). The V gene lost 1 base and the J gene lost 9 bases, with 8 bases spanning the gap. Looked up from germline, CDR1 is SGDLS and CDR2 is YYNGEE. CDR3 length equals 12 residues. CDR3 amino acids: CASSVIAAEQFF. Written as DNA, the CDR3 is TGTGCCAGCAGCGTAATAGCGGCTGAGCAGTTCTTC.

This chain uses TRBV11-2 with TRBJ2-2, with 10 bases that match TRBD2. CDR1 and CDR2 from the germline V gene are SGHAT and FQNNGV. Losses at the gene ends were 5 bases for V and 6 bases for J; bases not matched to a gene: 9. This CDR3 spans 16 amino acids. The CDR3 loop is CASSPSGSGRAGELFF. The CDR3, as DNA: TGTGCCAGCAGCCCTAGCGGGAGTGGGCGGGCCGGGGAGCTGTTTTTT.

CDR3 sequence: CASMVAGAAYEQYF. The CDR3 DNA reads as TGTGCCAGCATGGTCGCGGGAGCCGCCTACGAGCAGTACTTC. The chain joins TRBV28 to TRBJ2-7, with 7 bases aligning to TRBD2. The ends lost 7 bases at V and 2 bases at J; junction bases unmatched: 8. CDR1 MDHEN and CDR2 SYDVKM come from the germline V gene. This CDR3 spans 14 amino acids.

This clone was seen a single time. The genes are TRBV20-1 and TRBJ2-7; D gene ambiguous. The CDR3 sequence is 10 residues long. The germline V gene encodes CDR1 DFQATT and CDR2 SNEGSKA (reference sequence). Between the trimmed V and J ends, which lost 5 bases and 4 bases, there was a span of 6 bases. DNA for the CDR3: TGCAGTGCTCTCCAGTACGAGCAGTACTTC. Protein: CSALQYEQYF.

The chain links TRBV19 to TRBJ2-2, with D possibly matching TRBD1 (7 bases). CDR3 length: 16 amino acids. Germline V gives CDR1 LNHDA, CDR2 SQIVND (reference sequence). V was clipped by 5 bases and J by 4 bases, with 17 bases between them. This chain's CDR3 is CASSAGQLRGTGELFF. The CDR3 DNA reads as TGTGCCAGTAGTGCGGGACAGCTAAGGGGCACCGGGGAGCTGTTTTTT.

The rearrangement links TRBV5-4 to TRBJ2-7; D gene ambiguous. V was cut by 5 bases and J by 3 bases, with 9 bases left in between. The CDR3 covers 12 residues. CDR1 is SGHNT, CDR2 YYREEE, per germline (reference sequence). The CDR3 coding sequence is TGTGCCAGCAGTTCGGATCACTACGAGCAGTACTTC. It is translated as CASSSDHYEQYF.

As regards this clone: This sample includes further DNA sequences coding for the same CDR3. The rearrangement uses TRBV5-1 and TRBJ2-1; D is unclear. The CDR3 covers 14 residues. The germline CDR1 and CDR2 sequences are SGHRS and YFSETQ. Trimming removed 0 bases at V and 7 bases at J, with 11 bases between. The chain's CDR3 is CASSLGSLGNEQFF. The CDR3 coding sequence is TGCGCCAGCAGCTTGGGTTCCCTGGGGAATGAGCAGTTCTTC.

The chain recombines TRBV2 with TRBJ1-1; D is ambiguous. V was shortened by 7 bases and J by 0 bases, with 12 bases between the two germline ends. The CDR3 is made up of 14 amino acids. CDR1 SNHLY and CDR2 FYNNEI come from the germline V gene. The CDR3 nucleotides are TGTGCCAGCATAGCCGGAAGTCTGAACACTGAAGCTTTCTTT. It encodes CASIAGSLNTEAFF.

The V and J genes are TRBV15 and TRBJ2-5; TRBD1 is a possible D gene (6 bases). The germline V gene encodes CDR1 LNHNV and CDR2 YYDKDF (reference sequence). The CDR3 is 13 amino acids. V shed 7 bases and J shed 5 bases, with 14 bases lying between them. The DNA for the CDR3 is TGTGCCACCAAGAAACAGGGTCGGGAGACCCAGTACTTC. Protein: CATKKQGRETQYF.